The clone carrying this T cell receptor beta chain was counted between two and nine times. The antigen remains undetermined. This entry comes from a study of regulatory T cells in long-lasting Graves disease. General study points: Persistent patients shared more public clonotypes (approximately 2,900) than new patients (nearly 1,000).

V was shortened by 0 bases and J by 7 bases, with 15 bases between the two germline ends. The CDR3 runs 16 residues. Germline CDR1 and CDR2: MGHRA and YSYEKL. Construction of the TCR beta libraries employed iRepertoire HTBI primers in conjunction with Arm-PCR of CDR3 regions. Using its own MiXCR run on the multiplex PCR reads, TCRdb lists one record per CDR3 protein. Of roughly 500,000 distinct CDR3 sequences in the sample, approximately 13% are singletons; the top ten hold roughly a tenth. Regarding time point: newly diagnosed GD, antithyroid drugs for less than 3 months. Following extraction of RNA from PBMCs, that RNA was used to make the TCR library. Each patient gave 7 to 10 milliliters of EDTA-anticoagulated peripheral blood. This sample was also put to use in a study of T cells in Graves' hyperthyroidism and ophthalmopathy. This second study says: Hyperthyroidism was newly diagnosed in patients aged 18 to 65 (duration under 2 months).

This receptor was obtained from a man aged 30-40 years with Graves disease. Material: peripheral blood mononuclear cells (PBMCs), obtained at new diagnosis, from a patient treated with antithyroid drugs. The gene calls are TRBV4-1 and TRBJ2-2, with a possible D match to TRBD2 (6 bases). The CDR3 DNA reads TGCGCCAGCAGCCAAGACGGGGGAGGCGCCGGCGGGGAGCTGTTTTTT. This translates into CASSQDGGGAGGELFF.